A selection of T cell receptor beta chains follows, all from one sample in a study of T cells expressing NK-cell markers. TCRdb re-called the 5' RACE reads and gives one entry per CDR3 protein, without DNA. Its table lists some 110,000 distinct CDR3 sequences. The specimen sequenced was blood T cells: a sorted CD56 or NKG2C T cell subset, CD4+ or CD8+ T cells, or bulk PBMC T cells (not recorded which). The receptors derive from a woman aged 18 to 75 in good health. Both conserved end residues are part of each CDR3. Fields, in order: V gene, CDR3 length, J gene, CDR3 protein.

>TRBV13|14|TRBJ2-5
CASSPREGQETQYF
>TRBV24-1|14|TRBJ2-2
CATSDLQGTGELFF
>TRBV10-1|13|TRBJ2-2
CASSWDISGELFF
>TRBV7-9|16|TRBJ2-7
CASSHDGSGLTYEQYF
>TRBV15|13|TRBJ2-7
CATSLTPGYEQYF
>TRBV14|11|TRBJ2-2
CASSQPGELFF
>TRBV13|12|TRBJ1-1
CASTTPRGQAFF
>TRBV12-3/TRBV12-4|13|TRBJ2-1
CASSWGQFNEQFF
>TRBV7-8|14|TRBJ2-3
CASSLGGRPDTQYF
>TRBV13|15|TRBJ2-5
CASSWKTEHQETQYF
>TRBV20-1|12|TRBJ1-1
CSALDRDTEAFF
>TRBV5-6|16|TRBJ2-7
CASSLVSAGGLGEQYF
>TRBV9|14|TRBJ2-3
CASSVSGGTDTQYF
>TRBV19|13|TRBJ2-4
CASSISFWNIQYF
>TRBV9|15|TRBJ2-7
CASSVSSGNSYEQYF
>TRBV19|15|TRBJ1-5
CASSWDRDPNQPQHF
>TRBV20-1|14|TRBJ2-2
CSAREASLNGELFF
>TRBV25-1|14|TRBJ2-1
CASSVGGAYNEQFF
>TRBV7-9|16|TRBJ2-6
CASRVDRGSGANVLTF
>TRBV4-2|16|TRBJ1-1
CASSQPSGWGVTEAFF
>TRBV9|15|TRBJ2-7
CASSDSRELIYEQYF
>TRBV7-3|13|TRBJ2-7
CASSPDGSYEQYF
>TRBV11-2|17|TRBJ2-4
CASSPGTSGRSKNIQYF
>TRBV20-1|16|TRBJ2-7
CSARGGTSGFPYEQYF
>TRBV7-2|15|TRBJ2-7
CASSQIAGESYEQYF
>TRBV29-1|13|TRBJ2-1
CSVEEPGLGEQFF